This T cell receptor (beta chain) was identified in a study of shared T cell receptors in the human thymus. Produced via immunoSEQ multiplex PCR; TCRdb's table is partial and in-frame only. The sample has under 850,000 clones; around nine tenths are singletons. These data are also associated with another study on human thymus T cells. Per that paper: Corrective surgery for congenital heart defects was being performed on the healthy Finnish infants who served as donors. During corrective heart surgery, resections were taken, and the thymus tissue came from them. Thymic and blood repertoires seemed to favor certain V and J genes. Related work found strong thymic repertoire overlap between unrelated individuals.

Sequencing was carried out using thymocytes. This TCR was sampled from a boy under two years old with a congenital heart defect.

The CDR3 DNA reads as TGTGCCAGCACCCTGAGAGCCGGGACAGGGGGTTTGTTGCGGGGGGACGAGCAGTACTTC. Encoded protein: CASTLRAGTGGLLRGDEQYF. This chain joins TRBV7-8 and TRBJ2-7; 11 bases agree with TRBD1. There are 20 residues in the CDR3. CDR1 SGHVS and CDR2 FQNEAQ come from the germline V gene. J lost 5 bases, V lost 7 bases, and 25 bases had no gene match.